The next 4 T cell receptor beta chains were all read from a single sample in a study of T cell responses to AZD1222 COVID-19 vaccine. Some clones are missing from TCRdb's copy, which holds only in-frame ones; the method was immunoSEQ multiplex PCR. The data show roughly 99,000 clones, approximately 89% seen once. The material was peripheral blood, obtained on day 0 of AZD1222 vaccination. These receptors came from an adult in good health.

J is TRBJ1-4 and V is TRBV6-5; D gene unclear. This CDR3 region has 14 residues. Germline V CDR1 and CDR2: MNHEY, SVGAGI. V was clipped by 7 bases and J by 0 bases, with 9 bases between them. CDR3 region: CASKRQATNEKLFF. CDR3 bases: TGTGCCAGCAAGCGACAAGCAACTAATGAAAAACTGTTTTTT.

The gene calls are TRBV7-2 and TRBJ2-7; 8 bases map to TRBD2. V shed 2 bases and J 2 bases; nucleotides not matched to a gene: 5. Germline V gives CDR1 SGHTA, CDR2 FQGNSA. The CDR3 contains 15 residues. The CDR3 protein is CASSLWLAGAYEQYF. The CDR3 DNA follows: TGTGCCAGCAGCTTATGGCTAGCGGGCGCCTACGAGCAGTACTTC. The whole variable domain, remainder taken from reference TRBV7-2 and TRBJ2-7, is GAGVSQSPSNKVTEKGKDVELRCDPISGHTALYWYRQSLGQGLEFLIYFQGNSAPDKSGLPSDRFSAERTGGSVSTLTIQRTQQEDSAVYLCASSLWLAGAYEQYFGPGTRLTVT.

The rearrangement links TRBV5-1 to TRBJ1-5, with TRBD1 matching over 12 bases. The V segment lost 9 bases and the J segment 6 bases; nucleotides outside the gene matches: 19. Germline loops: CDR1 SGHRS, CDR2 YFSETQ. The CDR3 is 18 residues long. Here the CDR3 reads CATGETGTGGKLGQPQHF. CDR3 nucleotides: TGCGCCACCGGGGAAACCGGGACAGGGGGCAAGTTAGGTCAGCCCCAGCATTTT.

The table lists this clone with many counts. The chain carries TRBV15 and TRBJ2-1; tentatively, D is TRBD2 (5 bases). V lost 1 base and J 8 bases, leaving 12 bases between the germline ends. This CDR3 contains 14 residues. Germline lookup yields CDR1 LNHNV and CDR2 YYDKDF (reference sequence). The CDR3 DNA follows: TGTGCCACCAGCAGAGGTGGGAGTGTCGATGAGCAGTTCTTC. Translated: CATSRGGSVDEQFF.